These T cell receptor beta chains were read from a single sample in a study of T cell clonotyping in hematopoietic cell transplantation. Using immunoSEQ multiplex PCR, the repertoire was profiled, and TCRdb retains in-frame clones only, with some absent. In the table there are approximately 25,000 clones, approximately 96% of which are singletons. Material: peripheral blood mononuclear cells. These receptors all stem from a man aged 50 to 59 in good health. Some clones in this sample may be carry-over from other donors' samples. Each CDR3 is given with its conserved first and last residue. A D gene is named only where the DNA matches it firmly. Size values are once, few and many counts, or a class for expanded clones, and some rows have none.

J gene	D gene	V gene	clone size	CDR3 protein	CDR3 DNA
TRBJ2-2	TRBD1	TRBV6-5	.	CASRSGTGYTGELFF	TGTGCCAGCAGGTCCGGGACAGGTTACACCGGGGAGCTGTTTTTT
TRBJ1-1	.	TRBV6-5	once	CASSPIAGNTEAFF	TGTGCCAGCAGTCCGATCGCGGGGAACACTGAAGCTTTCTTT
TRBJ2-7	TRBD1	TRBV11-2	once	CASSLLGQYEQYF	TGTGCCAGCAGCTTACTGGGACAGTACGAGCAGTACTTC
TRBJ1-5	.	TRBV7-2	once	CASSFESNQPQHF	TGTGCCAGCAGCTTTGAAAGCAATCAGCCCCAGCATTTT
TRBJ1-5	.	TRBV10-1	.	CASSESPSISPSSIQPQHF	TGCGCCAGCAGTGAGTCCCCGTCTATATCACCGTCCTCCATACAGCCCCAGCATTTT
TRBJ1-4	.	TRBV5-8	.	CASSLGIGSATNEKLFF	TGTGCCAGCAGCTTGGGAATAGGGTCAGCAACTAATGAAAAACTGTTTTTT
TRBJ1-4	.	TRBV6-6	.	CASSYNWGDNEKLFF	TGTGCCAGCAGTTACAATTGGGGCGATAATGAAAAACTGTTTTTT
TRBJ2-3	TRBD2	TRBV7-6	.	CASSLDSGGVRTQYF	TGTGCCAGCAGCTTAGATTCGGGGGGTGTACGTACGCAGTATTTT
TRBJ2-7	.	TRBV5-1	.	CASSSGFFAREQYF	TGCGCCAGCAGCTCGGGGTTTTTTGCCAGGGAGCAGTACTTC
TRBJ2-2	.	TRBV6-6	.	CASRSSNTGELFF	TGTGCCAGCAGGTCGTCGAACACCGGGGAGCTGTTTTTT
TRBJ1-1	.	TRBV7-9	.	CASSLARGTGGEAFF	TGTGCCAGCAGCTTAGCGAGAGGGACGGGGGGTGAAGCTTTCTTT
TRBJ2-1	.	TRBV2	.	CASRIQVLRSSYNEQFF	TGTGCCAGCCGAATACAAGTGCTGCGGAGCTCCTACAATGAGCAGTTCTTC
TRBJ1-1	.	TRBV30	.	CAWSVQVNTEAFF	TGTGCCTGGAGTGTACAGGTGAACACTGAAGCTTTCTTT
TRBJ2-2	TRBD2	TRBV7-2	.	CASSPLLAGGAGELFF	TGTGCCAGCAGCCCACTACTAGCGGGGGGCGCCGGGGAGCTGTTTTTT
TRBJ1-5	.	TRBV28	.	CASSPLDRGNQPQHF	TGTGCCAGCAGTCCCCTAGACAGAGGCAATCAGCCCCAGCATTTT